Shown below are 17 T cell receptor beta chains from a single sample sequenced in a study of cytomegalovirus exposure and HLA in healthy donors. The PCR employed 60 Vbeta primers together with 13 Jbeta primers. Profiling relied on immunoSEQ multiplex PCR, and the TCRdb table lists in-frame clones only, not all of them. The sample has around 220,000 clones, under 80% seen once; the top ten hold 1.8%. Sequencing input: PBMCs. The receptor source for this set is a woman in her 30s in good health and CMV-seronegative.

The CDR3 is CASSPEGRGPAEAFF. The CDR3 nucleotides are TGTGCCAGCAGTCCAGAGGGCAGGGGGCCCGCTGAAGCTTTCTTT. The chain is built from TRBV27 and TRBJ1-1; 8 positions match TRBD1. This CDR3 is 15 amino acids long. CDR1 and CDR2 (germline): MNHEY, SMNVEV (reference sequence). J was trimmed by 6 bases and V by 5 bases; bases with no gene match: 11.

This chain links TRBV11-3 with TRBJ2-1; 12 positions agree with TRBD2. This CDR3 region has 16 residues. After removal of 5 bases from V and 10 bases from J, the junction contained 12 bases not matched to a gene. Looked up from germline, CDR1 is SGHNT and CDR2 is YENEEA. The CDR3 here is CASSPRTSGEEREQFF. The CDR3, as DNA: TGTGCCAGCAGCCCGCGGACTAGCGGGGAAGAAAGAGAGCAGTTCTTC.

The chain couples TRBV6-5 to TRBJ2-5; 7 nucleotides match TRBD1. Germline CDR1 reads MNHEY; CDR2 reads SVGAGI. The V and J ends lost 6 bases and 1 base, in that order; junction bases with no gene match: 2. This CDR3 has 13 residues. In nucleotides, the CDR3 is TGTGCCAGCAGCTGGGACAGCCAAGAGACCCAGTACTTC. Its translation: CASSWDSQETQYF.

The chain uses TRBV7-8 and TRBJ2-7; a weak D match, TRBD2 (6 bases). The V end was cut by 3 bases, the J end by 6 bases, with 12 bases between. Germline V CDR1 and CDR2: SGHVS, FQNEAQ. The CDR3 runs 13 residues. The CDR3 sequence: CASSFPRGSEQYF. CDR3 nucleotides: TGTGCCAGCAGCTTCCCCCGGGGGAGCGAGCAGTACTTC.

The chain has TRBV30 and TRBJ2-4, with D maybe TRBD2 (5 bases). This CDR3 contains 11 residues. Trimming shortened V by 5 bases and J by 8 bases, and 10 bases separated the two germline ends. The germline V gene encodes CDR1 GTSNPN and CDR2 SVGIG (reference sequence). CDR3 protein: CAWGLEDIQYF. The CDR3 region has the DNA TGTGCCTGGGGGTTGGAGGACATTCAGTACTTC.

This clone was detected only a few times. This sequence joins TRBV9 and TRBJ2-1, with a possible D match to TRBD2 (6 bases). V was trimmed by 2 bases and J by 0 bases, leaving 12 bases between them. Per germline, CDR1 SGDLS and CDR2 YYNGEE. The CDR3 runs 16 residues. In nucleotides, the CDR3 is TGTGCCAGCAGCGTGGGCGGGGCCAGCTCCTACAATGAGCAGTTCTTC. The encoded protein is CASSVGGASSYNEQFF. The whole variable domain, remainder taken from reference TRBV9 and TRBJ2-1, is DSGVTQTPKHLITATGQRVTLRCSPRSGDLSVYWYQQSLDQGLQFLIQYYNGEERAKGNILERFSAQQFPDLHSELNLSSLELGDSALYFCASSVGGASSYNEQFFGPGTRLTVL.

The V gene is TRBV18, the J gene TRBJ2-6, with TRBD1 matching 7 bases. The germline V gene has CDR1 KGHSH and CDR2 LQKENI. The CDR3 runs to 15 residues. V was pared by 6 bases and J by 3 bases, with 5 bases of the junction left unmatched. Here the CDR3 DNA reads TGTGCCAGCTCGCTAGACAGGGTTGGGGCCAACGTCCTGACTTTC. This translates into CASSLDRVGANVLTF.

This chain connects TRBV4-1 to TRBJ1-2; D perhaps matches TRBD1 (6 bases). Between the trimmed V and J ends, which lost 0 bases and 10 bases, there was a span of 33 bases. In germline, CDR1 is MGHRA, CDR2 YSYEKL. The CDR3 spans 20 residues. CDR3 residues: CASSQDPLGLTFRVQGSYTF. The CDR3, as DNA: TGCGCCAGCAGCCAAGACCCCCTGGGTTTGACGTTTAGGGTACAGGGCTCCTACACCTTC.

The chain carries TRBV6-5 and TRBJ1-4; no clear D gene. The CDR3 runs 13 residues. Germline loops: CDR1 MNHEY, CDR2 SVGAGI. V lost 2 bases and J lost 7, with 8 bases in between. CDR3 sequence: CASSYGGSEKLFF. CDR3 bases: TGTGCCAGCAGTTACGGCGGCAGTGAAAAACTGTTTTTT.

This clone has more than one count but fewer than ten. The chain couples TRBV6-1 to TRBJ1-5, with 11 bases identical to TRBD1. With V trimmed by 10 bases and J by 6 bases, 8 bases remained unmatched. This CDR3 contains 14 residues. Germline CDR1 reads MNHNS; CDR2 reads SASEGT. This chain's CDR3 is CATRTGGRSQPQHF. The CDR3 DNA sequence: TGTGCCACCCGGACAGGGGGCCGCAGTCAGCCCCAGCATTTT.

This clone was seen a handful of times. The chain is built from TRBV29-1 and TRBJ1-1, with D unclear. Looked up from germline, CDR1 is SQVTM and CDR2 is ANQGSEA. CDR3 length: 12 residues. Trimming removed 4 bases from V and 8 bases from J, with 14 bases in between. CDR3 residues: CSVVYGKTEAFF. Here the CDR3 DNA reads TGCAGCGTTGTCTACGGGAAAACCGAAGCTTTCTTT. Filled out from reference TRBV29-1 and TRBJ1-1, the complete variable domain reads SAVISQKPSRDICQRGTSLTIQCQVDSQVTMMFWYRQQPGQSLTLIATANQGSEATYESGFVIDKFPISRPNLTFSTLTVSNMSPEDSSIYLCSVVYGKTEAFFGQGTRLTVV.

The genes are TRBV6-1 and TRBJ2-1; D unclear. Germline V gene sequence: CDR1 MNHNS, CDR2 SASEGT. The length of the CDR3 is 13 residues. Trimming took 6 bases from V and 8 from J, leaving 14 bases between them. This CDR3 reads CASSSLDRDEQFF. As DNA, the CDR3 is TGTGCCAGCAGCTCCTTAGATCGGGATGAGCAGTTCTTC.

This clone occurred once. This rearrangement joins TRBV7-6 to TRBJ1-3; TRBD1 matches 8 bases. With 0 bases clipped from V and 3 bases from J, the junction kept 4 bases outside the gene matches. The CDR3 covers 16 residues. The germline gives CDR1 SGHVS, CDR2 FNYEAQ. CDR3 loop: CASSLARTGLGNTIYF. The DNA for the CDR3 is TGTGCCAGCAGCTTAGCCAGGACAGGGCTTGGAAACACCATATATTTT.

V is TRBV7-8 and J is TRBJ1-1, with D maybe TRBD1 (5 bases). This CDR3 is built from 15 residues. Deletions cut 3 bases from V and 4 bases from J, with 15 bases between. Germline values: CDR1 SGHVS, CDR2 FQNEAQ. CDR3 protein: CASSLSGARGTEAFF. The CDR3 bases are TGTGCCAGCAGCTTGAGCGGGGCGCGGGGCACTGAAGCTTTCTTT.

The J gene is TRBJ2-2, the V gene TRBV5-5, with D perhaps TRBD2 (6 bases). The CDR3 runs 16 residues. Germline V gene lookup returns CDR1 SGHKS and CDR2 YYEKEE (reference sequence). Trimming stripped 4 bases from V and 3 bases from J, with 16 bases between. Here the CDR3 reads CASSPREDYYTGELFF. For the CDR3, the DNA is TGTGCCAGCAGCCCCAGAGAGGACTACTACACCGGGGAGCTGTTTTTT.

This rearrangement joins TRBV19 to TRBJ2-5; 11 bases map to TRBD1. Trimming cost V 4 bases and J 5 bases; bases outside gene matches: 9. CDR1 is LNHDA and CDR2 is SQIVND in the germline V gene (reference sequence). The CDR3 runs 16 residues. The CDR3 DNA reads as TGTGCCAGTAGTAGTCGGACAGGGGGCTCTAGGGAGACCCAGTACTTC. Residues: CASSSRTGGSRETQYF.

On this clone: The junction shows a germline mismatch at one end, possibly a read error. V usage is TRBV18 and J usage is TRBJ2-5; 7 bases fit TRBD2. The CDR3 totals 15 residues. Germline CDR1 and CDR2: KGHSH and LQKENI. The CDR3, as DNA: TGTGCCAGCTCTCCACGGGGCGGGGGCCAAGAGACCCAGTACTTC. Its protein product is CASSPRGGGQETQYF.